This T cell receptor (beta chain) was identified in a study of cytomegalovirus exposure and HLA in healthy donors. Study results and caveats: Most TCR beta V segments were productive about 87% or about 30% of the time in an earlier analysis.

V gave up 6 bases and J gave up 0 bases, with 9 bases separating them. This CDR3 is built from 12 residues. Germline CDR1 SQVTM, CDR2 ANQGSEA. Note on this clone: Its antigen is undetermined.

With 60 Vbeta and 13 Jbeta primers, the PCR was carried out. How the authors handled the data: Roughly 11 million shared chains were among some 80 million unique TCR beta chains counted in a later analysis. Libraries were prepared by immunoSEQ multiplex PCR; TCRdb keeps only in-frame clonotypes and omits some of them. That table is the source of V, J and clone size, and D and trimming were worked out from the DNA. Of 90,000 to 100,000 clones listed, 77% are singletons. The receptor's source is a female donor in good health and CMV-seronegative. The chain links TRBV29-1 to TRBJ2-7; a possible D gene is TRBD2 (5 bases). Sequenced input: PBMCs. The CDR3 spells CSVLADSYEQYF. Here the CDR3 DNA reads TGCAGCGTGCTAGCCGACTCCTACGAGCAGTACTTC.